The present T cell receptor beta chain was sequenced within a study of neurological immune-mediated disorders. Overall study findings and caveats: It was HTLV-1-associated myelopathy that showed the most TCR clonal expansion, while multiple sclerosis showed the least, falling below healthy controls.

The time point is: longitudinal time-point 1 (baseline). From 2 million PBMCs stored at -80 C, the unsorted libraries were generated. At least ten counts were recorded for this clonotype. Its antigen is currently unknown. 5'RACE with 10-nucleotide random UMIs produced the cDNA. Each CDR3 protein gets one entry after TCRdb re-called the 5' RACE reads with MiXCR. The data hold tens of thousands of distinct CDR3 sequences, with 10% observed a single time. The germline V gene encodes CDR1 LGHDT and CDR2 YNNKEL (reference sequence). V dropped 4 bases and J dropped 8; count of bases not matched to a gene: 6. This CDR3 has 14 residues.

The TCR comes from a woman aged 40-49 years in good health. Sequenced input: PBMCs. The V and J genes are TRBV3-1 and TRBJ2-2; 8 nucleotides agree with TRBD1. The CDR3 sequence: CASSRDRGWGELFF. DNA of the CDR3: TGTGCCAGCAGCCGCGACAGGGGTTGGGGGGAGCTGTTTTTT.